The rows below give T cell receptor beta chains drawn from one sample of a study of PD-1 blockade in classical Hodgkin lymphoma. The protocol was immunoSEQ multiplex PCR, while the TCRdb copy is restricted to in-frame clones and leaves out a portion. The sample lists 40,000 to 55,000 clones, approximately 80% occurring once. The source material was peripheral blood mononuclear cells (PBMCs), sampled before the fourth cycle of nivolumab. Receptors originate from a human donor with classical Hodgkin lymphoma. CDR3s include the opening cysteine and the closing phenylalanine or tryptophan. The D gene is left open where the match is weak. For some rows the clone size is stated as once, few or many, or as a class when expanded; others skip it.

>NA|TRBV29-1|TRBJ2-3|TRBD1
TGCAGCGTGATCGGACAGGGGACGAGCACAGATACGCAGTATTTT
CSVIGQGTSTDTQYF
>NA|TRBV4-1|TRBJ1-2|NA
TGCGCCAGCAGCCAGGGGGAGGGGATCGCCTATGGCGGCTACACCTTC
CASSQGEGIAYGGYTF
>NA|TRBV9|TRBJ1-2|NA
TGTGCCAGCAGCGTAGCCGCCCAGGGATCCGGCTACACCTTC
CASSVAAQGSGYTF
>NA|TRBV27|TRBJ1-1|NA
TGTGCCAGCAGTTTATCAGGGAAGACTGAAGCTTTCTTT
CASSLSGKTEAFF
>NA|TRBV6-1|TRBJ1-5|NA
TGTGCCAGCAGTGAACGGGGGGGGCCAGGGCCCCAGCATTTT
CASSERGGPGPQHF
>NA|TRBV7-8|TRBJ2-1|TRBD2
TGTGCCAGCAGTTTTAAGCGGGGTGAGCAGTTCTTC
CASSFKRGEQFF
>NA|TRBV10-3|TRBJ2-2|TRBD2
TGTGCCATCAGTGTTAGGACTAGCGGGGGTATCTCGAACACCGGGGAGCTGTTTTTT
CAISVRTSGGISNTGELFF
>NA|TRBV11-2|TRBJ1-1|NA
TGTGCCAGCCGTTCAAACAGGGTCTCTTTAGAAGCTTTCTTT
CASRSNRVSLEAFF
>few|TRBV5-1|TRBJ1-4|NA
TGCGCCAGCAGCTTTACAGGGTTGGCTAATGAAAAACTGTTTTTT
CASSFTGLANEKLFF
>NA|TRBV28|TRBJ1-2|NA
TGTGCCAGCAATACAGTGGGGTCTTGGGGCTACACCTTC
CASNTVGSWGYTF
>NA|TRBV7-9|TRBJ2-5|TRBD2
TGTGCCAGCAGCCCGCAGCGGGGGGGCCAAGAGACCCAGTACTTC
CASSPQRGGQETQYF
>NA|TRBV7-9|TRBJ2-3|TRBD2
TGTGCCAGCAGCTTAGGCGGGCTAGCGGCTAGCACAGATACGCAGTATTTT
CASSLGGLAASTDTQYF
>NA|TRBV7-8|TRBJ2-7|TRBD1
TGTGCCAGCAGCTTAGCGTCCGGGACAGGGTCCTACGAGCAGTACTTC
CASSLASGTGSYEQYF
>NA|TRBV10-3|TRBJ2-7|TRBD2
TGTGCCATTCACCCGGCTAGCGGGGGACTACGTGAGCAGTACTTC
CAIHPASGGLREQYF
>once|TRBV10-3|TRBJ2-7|TRBD1
TGTGCCATCAGTGGGTCGGGACAGGGGAGCTCCTACGAGCAGTACTTC
CAISGSGQGSSYEQYF
>NA|TRBV2|TRBJ1-1|NA
TGTGCCAGCACGAAGGGACAAAAGGAAACTGAAGCTTTCTTT
CASTKGQKETEAFF
>NA|TRBV4-1|TRBJ2-5|NA
TGCGCCAGCAGCCGTGCCCCCTTGTCCGAGGAGACCCAGTACTTC
CASSRAPLSEETQYF
>NA|TRBV7-8|TRBJ1-5|NA
TGTGCCAGCAGCCCGAGACGTCCCTTTCAGCCCAATCAGCCCCAGCATTTT
CASSPRRPFQPNQPQHF
>NA|TRBV28|TRBJ1-5|NA
TGTGCCAGCAGTTTAGGCCTTAGCAATCAGCCCCAGCATTTT
CASSLGLSNQPQHF
>NA|TRBV5-6|TRBJ2-7|NA
TGTGCCAGCAGCTTGGAAGGGGTCAGAAGGTCCTACGAGCAGTACTTC
CASSLEGVRRSYEQYF
>NA|TRBV10-3|TRBJ1-5|NA
TGTGCCATCAGTGAGACAGGGCTTTGGGAGCCCCAGCATTTT
CAISETGLWEPQHF
>NA|TRBV18|TRBJ2-7|TRBD2
TGTGCCAGCTCACCAAGACTAGCGGGAGGGCCGTCTCCGTACGAGCAGTACTTC
CASSPRLAGGPSPYEQYF
>few|TRBV6-5|TRBJ1-2|TRBD1
TGTGCCAGCAGTACAAGGGACAGGGTCTATGGCTACACCTTC
CASSTRDRVYGYTF
>NA|TRBV6-5|TRBJ1-1|NA
TGTGCCAGCAGAACGGGGGGAGTTCCTGAAGCTTTCTTT
CASRTGGVPEAFF
>NA|TRBV9|TRBJ1-2|NA
TGTGCCAGCAGCAGCCAGGGGTATGGCTACACCTTC
CASSSQGYGYTF
>NA|TRBV28|TRBJ2-7|NA
TGTGCCAGCAGTTTGGTCAATTGGGTCAACCTATTGGAGCAGTACTTC
CASSLVNWVNLLEQYF
>NA|TRBV29-1|TRBJ2-1|TRBD2
TGCAGCGTTGGAGAGCGGGGGGCTCACAATGAGCAGTTCTTC
CSVGERGAHNEQFF
>NA|TRBV30|TRBJ1-6|NA
TGTGCCTGGAGTGTACGAGGGGCACCTCTTAATTCACCCCTCCACTTT
CAWSVRGAPLNSPLHF
>once|TRBV28|TRBJ2-1|TRBD1
TGTGCCAGCAGTACTGGGACAGGGTCATCGCAGTTCTTC
CASSTGTGSSQFF
>NA|TRBV2|TRBJ1-2|NA
TGTGCCAGCAGTAAGACAGATGGCTACACCTTC
CASSKTDGYTF
>NA|TRBV29-1|TRBJ1-2|NA
TGCAGCGTTGAAGTTTCAAGCAGGGATGGCTACACCTTC
CSVEVSSRDGYTF
>NA|TRBV7-2|TRBJ1-1|NA
TGTGCCAGCAGCTTAGACGGGTTTGGAGGCACTGAAGCTTTCTTT
CASSLDGFGGTEAFF